A single sample gave rise to the 22 T cell receptor beta chains below, sequenced in a study of blood T cell repertoires in COVID-19. Produced via immunoSEQ multiplex PCR; TCRdb's table is partial and in-frame only. The sample has around 70,000 clones, around 86% seen once; the top ten hold about 12%. The sequenced sample was peripheral blood. The receptors derive from a human donor in a cohort sampled during active COVID-19.

The V gene is TRBV25-1, the J gene TRBJ2-7, with D possibly being TRBD2 (5 bases). CDR3 length equals 17 residues. The germline V gene encodes CDR1 MGHDK and CDR2 SYGVNS. Between the trimmed V and J ends, which lost 5 bases and 0 bases, there was a span of 20 bases. As DNA, the CDR3 is TGTGCCAGCAGTACAACGGGATCCACGTACCCCTCCTACGAGCAGTACTTC. The encoded protein is CASSTTGSTYPSYEQYF.

The chain combines TRBV6-5 with TRBJ1-4; weak D call: TRBD1 (6 bases). V lost 8 bases to trimming and J lost 5 bases, with 15 bases between them. This CDR3 is 14 amino acids long. Germline CDR1 is MNHEY and CDR2 is SVGAGI. The CDR3 is CASSVWTENEKLFF. CDR3 in DNA: TGTGCCAGCTCAGTTTGGACAGAGAATGAAAAACTGTTTTTT.

This clone was seen only once. The chain combines TRBV7-8 with TRBJ1-5; perhaps TRBD1 as D (5 bases). The V end lost 5 bases, the J end lost 8 bases, and 16 bases lay between the germline ends. Germline V gives CDR1 SGHVS, CDR2 FQNEAQ. The CDR3 is 14 residues long. The CDR3 DNA is TGTGCCAGCAGCCCGGGACCCAGGGAGGAGCCCCAGCATTTT. Protein: CASSPGPREEPQHF.

This clone has just one count. The chain couples TRBV7-6 to TRBJ2-1; 7 bases match TRBD2. This CDR3 has 15 amino acids. From germline, CDR1 is SGHVS and CDR2 FNYEAQ. J was trimmed by 1 base and V by 5 bases; bases with no gene match: 5. In DNA, the CDR3 is TGTGCCAGCAGCCTTAGCGGGTCATCCTACAATGAGCAGTTCTTC. This encodes CASSLSGSSYNEQFF.

The V gene is TRBV18, the J gene TRBJ1-2, with TRBD1 identical over 10 bases. Per the germline V gene, CDR1 is KGHSH and CDR2 is LQKENI. Trimming took 6 bases from V and 8 from J; bases not matched to a gene: 6. CDR3 size: 13 residues. CDR3 sequence (DNA): TGTGCCAGCTCGCCCGGACAGGGGGAGGGCTACACCTTC. Translation: CASSPGQGEGYTF.

The chain recombines TRBV7-3 with TRBJ1-1; no definite D call. Trimming removed 0 bases from V and 4 bases from J, with 15 bases in between. Germline CDR1 is SGHTA and CDR2 is FQGTGA. The CDR3 runs to 16 residues. As DNA, the CDR3 is TGTGCCAGCAGCTTAACTGTTGCGGGGAAACCCACTGAAGCTTTCTTT. Translating gives CASSLTVAGKPTEAFF.

The chain is built from TRBV4-3 and TRBJ2-5, with 12 positions matching TRBD2. Germline CDR1 reads LGHNA; CDR2 reads YSLEER. The V and J ends lost 0 bases and 2 bases, in that order; junction bases with no gene match: 4. The length of the CDR3 is 17 residues. This CDR3 is CASSQEASGGVQETQYF. CDR3 in DNA: TGCGCCAGCAGCCAAGAGGCTAGCGGGGGGGTTCAAGAGACCCAGTACTTC.

The chain couples TRBV11-2 to TRBJ2-7; 7 nucleotides agree with TRBD2. Trimming at V came to 4 bases and at J to 3 bases, leaving 6 bases not matched to a gene. Germline V gives CDR1 SGHAT, CDR2 FQNNGV. The CDR3 is 14 amino acids. The CDR3 bases are TGTGCCAGCAGCTCCGGCGGGGGACGCTACGAGCAGTACTTC. This codes for CASSSGGGRYEQYF.

The chain employs TRBV30 and TRBJ2-3, with no clear D. The V end lost 4 bases, the J end lost 6 bases, and 17 bases lay between the germline ends. The CDR3 extends over 14 amino acids. Germline CDR1 is GTSNPN and CDR2 is SVGIG (reference sequence). The CDR3 DNA is TGTGCCTGGAAATTTTCGGGTAGAGGTGATACGCAGTATTTT. Translation gives CAWKFSGRGDTQYF.

The CDR3 DNA follows: TGTGCCAGCAGCTTAGGACTAGGGGATTCACCCCTCCACTTT. It specifies CASSLGLGDSPLHF. This chain connects TRBV7-9 to TRBJ1-6, with D maybe TRBD1 (5 bases). CDR1 is SEHNR, CDR2 FQNEAQ, per germline (reference sequence). The CDR3 totals 14 residues. V was pared by 1 base and J by 8 bases, with 9 bases between.

This chain links TRBV19 with TRBJ1-1; 10 bases are a match to TRBD1. The V segment lost 7 bases and the J segment 4 bases; nucleotides outside the gene matches: 12. The CDR3 length is 16 residues. The V gene's germline CDR1 is LNHDA and CDR2 SQIVND (reference sequence). CDR3 bases: TGTGCCAGTATTTCTATGACAGGGGGCACGAGCACTGAAGCTTTCTTT. This codes for CASISMTGGTSTEAFF. Together with reference TRBV19 and TRBJ1-1, the CDR3 gives the full variable domain: DGGITQSPKYLFRKEGQNVTLSCEQNLNHDAMYWYRQDPGQGLRLIYYSQIVNDFQKGDIAEGYSVSREKKESFPLTVTSAQKNPTAFYLCASISMTGGTSTEAFFGQGTRLTVV.

The J gene is TRBJ2-1, the V gene TRBV5-4; TRBD2 matches at 9 bases. The germline gives CDR1 SGHNT, CDR2 YYREEE (reference sequence). The CDR3 covers 16 residues. V shed 0 bases and J 4 bases; nucleotides not matched to a gene: 5. CDR3 sequence: CASSLDAGGPYNEQFF. The CDR3 DNA reads as TGTGCCAGCAGCTTGGATGCGGGGGGGCCTTACAATGAGCAGTTCTTC.

This clone was observed a single time. CDR3 DNA sequence: TGTGCCAGCAGCTCAGAAACTAGCGGGGGGACGAACACCGGGGAGCTGTTTTTT. Its protein is CASSSETSGGTNTGELFF. The chain combines TRBV3-1 (or the pseudogene TRBV3-2) with TRBJ2-2; 12 nucleotides match TRBD2. The germline V gene encodes CDR1 LGHDT and CDR2 YNNKEL (reference sequence). V lost 5 bases to trimming and J lost 0 bases; unmatched junction nucleotides: 7. The CDR3 runs to 18 residues.

The J gene is TRBJ2-2, the V gene TRBV30; D is unresolved. Between the trimmed V and J ends, which lost 5 bases and 0 bases, there was a span of 7 bases. Per germline, CDR1 GTSNPN and CDR2 SVGIG (reference sequence). The CDR3 has 13 residues. The CDR3 protein is CAWAYTNTGELFF. In DNA form, the CDR3 reads TGTGCCTGGGCGTACACGAACACCGGGGAGCTGTTTTTT.

This clone showed up just once. The chain couples TRBV6-4 to TRBJ2-1; a weak D match, TRBD1 (5 bases). CDR1 is MRHNA and CDR2 is SNTAGT in the germline V gene. The CDR3 is 15 amino acids. The germline V and J ends were trimmed by 3 bases and 4 bases, with 13 bases remaining between them. CDR3 sequence reads: CASSESGSNYNEQFF. CDR3 nucleotides: TGTGCCAGCAGTGAGTCAGGGTCGAATTACAATGAGCAGTTCTTC.

This chain links TRBV5-1 with TRBJ1-1; D may be TRBD1 (5 bases). V lost 4 bases to trimming and J lost 3 bases, with 16 bases between them. CDR3 length: 15 residues. Germline assignment: CDR1 SGHRS and CDR2 YFSETQ. As DNA, the CDR3 is TGCGCCAGCAGCCCGACAGCAGGGCGTGACACTGAAGCTTTCTTT. Protein sequence: CASSPTAGRDTEAFF. Looking up the rest from reference TRBV5-1 and TRBJ1-1 gives the full variable domain: KAGVTQTPRYLIKTRGQQVTLSCSPISGHRSVSWYQQTPGQGLQFLFEYFSETQRNKGNFPGRFSGRQFSNSRSEMNVSTLELGDSALYLCASSPTAGRDTEAFFGQGTRLTVV.

The chain joins TRBV6-4 to TRBJ2-1, with a possible D match to TRBD2 (5 bases). There are 17 residues in the CDR3. V was cut by 0 bases and J by 0 bases, with 12 bases left in between. The germline gives CDR1 MRHNA, CDR2 SNTAGT. The chain's CDR3 is CASSDSTGVNSYNEQFF. Here the CDR3 DNA reads TGTGCCAGCAGTGACTCGACCGGGGTCAACTCCTACAATGAGCAGTTCTTC.

This chain joins TRBV6-4 and TRBJ1-4; 8 bases align to TRBD1. The germline gives CDR1 MRHNA, CDR2 SNTAGT. The V gene end was trimmed by 6 bases and the J gene end by 6 bases; junction bases not matched to a gene: 9. The CDR3 length is 15 residues. The CDR3 protein is CASRAGQADYEKLFF. CDR3 sequence (DNA): TGTGCCAGCAGGGCGGGACAGGCTGATTATGAAAAACTGTTTTTT.

The J gene is TRBJ2-7, the V gene TRBV6-6; 7 bases map to TRBD1. This CDR3 contains 17 residues. Germline CDR1 MNHNY, CDR2 SVGAGI (reference sequence). Germline trimming cut 5 bases from V and 1 base from J; bases unmatched to any gene: 14. The CDR3 DNA reads as TGTGCCAGCAGTCTCTCCTCGTGGGGGACAGCGTCCTACGAGCAGTACTTC. Encoded protein: CASSLSSWGTASYEQYF.

This CDR3 is CASSTGTGDEKLFF. For the CDR3, the DNA is TGTGCCAGCAGTACCGGGACAGGGGATGAAAAACTGTTTTTT. V gene TRBV6-6 combines with J gene TRBJ1-4, with 10 bases fitting TRBD1. J gave up 6 bases and V 5 bases, and 3 bases lay outside the gene matches. From germline, CDR1 is MNHNY and CDR2 SVGAGI (reference sequence). The CDR3 length is 14 residues.

The gene calls are TRBV28 and TRBJ1-2, with D perhaps matching TRBD1 (6 bases). In germline, CDR1 is MDHEN, CDR2 SYDVKM. This CDR3 comprises 19 residues. The V end lost 6 bases, the J end lost 6 bases, and 32 bases lay between the germline ends. CDR3 residues: CASSYRRSGTSPGRDGYTF. DNA for the CDR3: TGTGCCAGCAGCTACCGACGCTCGGGGACATCCCCCGGACGGGATGGCTACACCTTC.

V and J are TRBV19 and TRBJ2-7; the D gene is possibly TRBD2 (6 bases). The germline V gene encodes CDR1 LNHDA and CDR2 SQIVND (reference sequence). The CDR3 is 15 amino acids. V lost 4 bases to trimming and J lost 2 bases, with 15 bases between them. The CDR3 coding sequence is TGTGCCAGTAGTACTACGATGACTAGTACCTACGAGCAGTACTTC. Its translation is CASSTTMTSTYEQYF.